The clone carrying this TCR beta chain showed up many times. The data originate from a study of blood T cells in healthy people across ages. Using a J-beta primer mix together with a sample-barcoded 5' primer, a second PCR was run for about 6 to 12 cycles. One entry per CDR3 protein results from TCRdb running MiXCR on the 5' RACE reads. This repertoire shows some 1 million distinct CDR3 sequences, 40% to 50% found once; its top ten account for under 20%. Ranging in age from about 6 to 100, the donors were healthy Caucasian individuals from Russia. Trimming removed 7 bases at V and 4 bases at J, with 14 bases between. The CDR3 consists of 13 residues. The germline V gene has CDR1 ENHRY and CDR2 SYGVKD.

The TCR comes from a woman in her fifties or sixties in good health. This rearrangement joins TRBV10-3 to TRBJ2-7; TRBD2 is a possible D gene (5 bases). Sequencing was performed on blood. CDR3: CAITSGKGYEQYF. For the CDR3, the DNA is TGTGCCATCACAAGCGGAAAGGGATACGAGCAGTACTTC.